Listed below are T cell receptor beta chains from one sample, sequenced in a study of CD8+ T cells in alopecia areata. Measured with immunoSEQ multiplex PCR; TCRdb has only the in-frame clones, and not every one. The sample includes about 160,000 clones, roughly two thirds of them seen just once. This specimen consisted of CD4+ T cells sorted from blood, obtained at week 4, from a patient treated with tofacitinib. The receptors were sampled from a human donor with alopecia areata. Both conserved end residues are part of each CDR3. The D gene is left open where the match is weak. Clone sizes are given selectively: once, few, many, or a class where the clone is expanded.

j_gene: TRBJ2-2; abundance: NA; d_gene: NA; v_gene: TRBV29-1; CDR3aa: CSGNTASTGELFF; CDR3nt: TGCAGCGGTAACACAGCCAGCACCGGGGAGCTGTTTTTT
j_gene: TRBJ1-1; abundance: NA; d_gene: NA; v_gene: TRBV4-3; CDR3aa: CASSQDRWMNTEAFF; CDR3nt: TGCGCCAGCAGCCAAGACCGATGGATGAACACTGAAGCTTTCTTT
j_gene: TRBJ2-1; abundance: NA; d_gene: TRBD2; v_gene: TRBV14; CDR3aa: CASSQSGLAAYNEQFF; CDR3nt: TGTGCCAGCAGCCAATCGGGACTAGCGGCCTACAATGAGCAGTTCTTC
j_gene: TRBJ2-7; abundance: NA; d_gene: NA; v_gene: TRBV27; CDR3aa: CASSLRGEQYF; CDR3nt: TGTGCCAGCAGTTTGAGGGGCGAGCAGTACTTC
j_gene: TRBJ1-6; abundance: NA; d_gene: TRBD1; v_gene: TRBV19; CDR3aa: CASTRDRGLSPLHF; CDR3nt: TGTGCCAGTACTCGAGACAGGGGGCTTTCACCCCTCCACTTT
j_gene: TRBJ2-1; abundance: NA; d_gene: NA; v_gene: TRBV5-6; CDR3aa: CASSWGSLGGDEQFF; CDR3nt: TGTGCCAGCAGCTGGGGTTCCCTGGGGGGAGATGAGCAGTTCTTC
j_gene: TRBJ1-2; abundance: NA; d_gene: NA; v_gene: TRBV19; CDR3aa: CATLQGQYGYTF; CDR3nt: TGTGCCACTCTTCAAGGACAGTATGGCTACACCTTC
j_gene: TRBJ2-1; abundance: NA; d_gene: NA; v_gene: TRBV10-3; CDR3aa: CAISESGGIGFSYNEQFF; CDR3nt: TGTGCCATCAGTGAGTCGGGGGGTATTGGCTTCTCCTACAATGAGCAGTTCTTC
j_gene: TRBJ1-1; abundance: few; d_gene: NA; v_gene: TRBV5-4; CDR3aa: CASSLAGNTEAFF; CDR3nt: TGTGCCAGCAGCTTGGCAGGGAACACTGAAGCTTTCTTT
j_gene: TRBJ1-2; abundance: NA; d_gene: TRBD1; v_gene: TRBV30; CDR3aa: CAWSSAGTVNYGYTF; CDR3nt: TGTGCCTGGAGTTCTGCCGGGACAGTTAACTATGGCTACACCTTC
j_gene: TRBJ2-4; abundance: NA; d_gene: TRBD2; v_gene: TRBV11-2; CDR3aa: CASSAPSGGGLNIQYF; CDR3nt: TGTGCCAGCAGCGCCCCGTCGGGGGGGGGTTTAAACATTCAGTACTTC
j_gene: TRBJ2-3; abundance: NA; d_gene: NA; v_gene: TRBV15; CDR3aa: CATSRDSLAAGDTQYF; CDR3nt: TGTGCCACCAGCAGAGATTCGTTGGCGGCGGGTGATACGCAGTATTTT
j_gene: TRBJ2-1; abundance: NA; d_gene: NA; v_gene: TRBV30; CDR3aa: CAWKGGSYNEQFF; CDR3nt: TGTGCTTGGAAGGGGGGCTCCTACAATGAGCAGTTCTTC
j_gene: TRBJ2-1; abundance: NA; d_gene: TRBD2; v_gene: TRBV5-1; CDR3aa: CASRGLAHEQFF; CDR3nt: TGCGCCAGCAGGGGACTAGCCCATGAGCAGTTCTTC
j_gene: TRBJ2-7; abundance: few; d_gene: NA; v_gene: TRBV4-3; CDR3aa: CAKGTSVQGWYEQYF; CDR3nt: TGCGCCAAGGGGACTTCAGTACAGGGATGGTACGAGCAGTACTTC
j_gene: TRBJ1-2; abundance: NA; d_gene: NA; v_gene: TRBV27; CDR3aa: CASSPIGTQRGYTF; CDR3nt: TGTGCCAGCAGTCCGATAGGGACTCAAAGGGGCTACACCTTC
j_gene: TRBJ1-3; abundance: NA; d_gene: NA; v_gene: TRBV30; CDR3aa: CAWSVGAGNTIYF; CDR3nt: TGTGCCTGGAGTGTGGGAGCTGGAAACACCATATATTTT
j_gene: TRBJ1-1; abundance: NA; d_gene: NA; v_gene: TRBV29-1; CDR3aa: CSGGGTEAFF; CDR3nt: TGCAGCGGAGGGGGCACTGAAGCTTTCTTT
j_gene: TRBJ2-5; abundance: few; d_gene: NA; v_gene: TRBV15; CDR3aa: CATSREETQYF; CDR3nt: TGTGCCACCAGCAGAGAAGAGACCCAGTACTTC
j_gene: TRBJ2-2; abundance: NA; d_gene: NA; v_gene: TRBV30; CDR3aa: CAWSVIGPGELFF; CDR3nt: TGTGCCTGGAGTGTAATCGGCCCCGGGGAGCTGTTTTTT
j_gene: TRBJ2-1; abundance: few; d_gene: NA; v_gene: TRBV7-9; CDR3aa: CASSMTSEQFF; CDR3nt: TGTGCCAGCAGCATGACAAGTGAGCAGTTCTTC
j_gene: TRBJ1-1; abundance: NA; d_gene: NA; v_gene: TRBV30; CDR3aa: CAADNGEAFF; CDR3nt: TGTGCCGCAGATAACGGTGAAGCTTTCTTT
j_gene: TRBJ1-5; abundance: NA; d_gene: TRBD1; v_gene: TRBV18; CDR3aa: CASSPIAGGGNQPQHF; CDR3nt: TGTGCCAGCTCACCAATTGCAGGGGGCGGCAATCAGCCCCAGCATTTT
j_gene: TRBJ2-5; abundance: once; d_gene: NA; v_gene: TRBV18; CDR3aa: CASSVQETQYF; CDR3nt: TGTGCCAGCTCAGTACAAGAGACCCAGTACTTC
j_gene: TRBJ1-2; abundance: NA; d_gene: TRBD1; v_gene: TRBV6-6; CDR3aa: CASSSRTGPYGYTF; CDR3nt: TGTGCCAGCAGTTCCCGGACAGGCCCCTATGGCTACACCTTC
j_gene: TRBJ2-7; abundance: once; d_gene: NA; v_gene: TRBV15; CDR3aa: CATSREKGLYEQYF; CDR3nt: TGTGCCACCAGCAGGGAAAAGGGGCTCTACGAGCAGTACTTC
j_gene: TRBJ2-1; abundance: few; d_gene: TRBD2; v_gene: TRBV7-9; CDR3aa: CAIGLAGGRGGNEQFF; CDR3nt: TGTGCCATCGGACTAGCGGGGGGCCGAGGAGGCAATGAGCAGTTCTTC
j_gene: TRBJ2-1; abundance: NA; d_gene: NA; v_gene: TRBV30; CDR3aa: CAWSRGGSSYNEQFF; CDR3nt: TGTGCCTGGTCCAGGGGCGGGAGCTCCTACAATGAGCAGTTCTTC
j_gene: TRBJ2-7; abundance: NA; d_gene: NA; v_gene: TRBV30; CDR3aa: CAWSRDEQYF; CDR3nt: TGTGCCTGGAGCAGGGACGAGCAGTACTTC
j_gene: TRBJ2-1; abundance: NA; d_gene: NA; v_gene: TRBV9; CDR3aa: CASSVGQEQFF; CDR3nt: TGTGCCAGCAGCGTAGGTCAGGAGCAGTTCTTC
j_gene: TRBJ2-3; abundance: NA; d_gene: NA; v_gene: TRBV30; CDR3aa: CAWSAGTQYF; CDR3nt: TGTGCCTGGAGTGCTGGTACGCAGTATTTT
j_gene: TRBJ1-6; abundance: NA; d_gene: NA; v_gene: TRBV2; CDR3aa: CASNRDLGSPLHF; CDR3nt: TGTGCCAGCAATCGGGACCTGGGCTCACCCCTCCACTTT
j_gene: TRBJ2-5; abundance: NA; d_gene: NA; v_gene: TRBV29-1; CDR3aa: CSVKRGNWETQYF; CDR3nt: TGCAGCGTGAAAAGGGGGAATTGGGAGACCCAGTACTTC
j_gene: TRBJ1-2; abundance: NA; d_gene: NA; v_gene: TRBV27; CDR3aa: CASSFYGYTF; CDR3nt: TGTGCCAGCAGTTTCTATGGCTACACCTTC
j_gene: TRBJ2-3; abundance: NA; d_gene: NA; v_gene: TRBV30; CDR3aa: CAWSPGDSGTDTQYF; CDR3nt: TGTGCCTGGAGCCCAGGTGATAGCGGCACAGATACGCAGTATTTT
j_gene: TRBJ1-2; abundance: NA; d_gene: TRBD1; v_gene: TRBV7-2; CDR3aa: CASSLKGQSYGYTF; CDR3nt: TGTGCCAGCAGCCTGAAGGGACAGAGCTATGGCTACACCTTC
j_gene: TRBJ2-7; abundance: NA; d_gene: NA; v_gene: TRBV7-2; CDR3aa: CASSLSYEQYF; CDR3nt: TGTGCCAGCAGCTTGTCGTACGAGCAGTACTTC
j_gene: TRBJ1-1; abundance: few; d_gene: NA; v_gene: TRBV30; CDR3aa: CAWNPATEAFF; CDR3nt: TGTGCCTGGAACCCGGCCACTGAAGCTTTCTTT
j_gene: TRBJ1-5; abundance: NA; d_gene: NA; v_gene: TRBV2; CDR3aa: CASESGNQPQHF; CDR3nt: TGTGCCAGCGAAAGTGGGAATCAGCCCCAGCATTTT
j_gene: TRBJ1-5; abundance: NA; d_gene: NA; v_gene: TRBV30; CDR3aa: CAWSNGADNQPQHF; CDR3nt: TGTGCCTGGAGTAACGGGGCGGATAATCAGCCCCAGCATTTT
j_gene: TRBJ2-5; abundance: NA; d_gene: NA; v_gene: TRBV11-2; CDR3aa: CASRISATIGETQYF; CDR3nt: TGTGCCAGCAGGATTAGCGCTACGATAGGAGAGACCCAGTACTTC
j_gene: TRBJ1-5; abundance: NA; d_gene: NA; v_gene: TRBV30; CDR3aa: CAWSEGRDQPQHF; CDR3nt: TGTGCCTGGAGCGAGGGGCGAGATCAGCCCCAGCATTTT
j_gene: TRBJ2-2; abundance: NA; d_gene: NA; v_gene: TRBV29-1; CDR3aa: CSVGPSVGELFF; CDR3nt: TGCAGCGTTGGGCCCTCGGTCGGGGAGCTGTTTTTT
j_gene: TRBJ2-1; abundance: NA; d_gene: NA; v_gene: TRBV1; CDR3aa: CTSRSVGVGNEQFF; CDR3nt: NA
j_gene: TRBJ1-6; abundance: NA; d_gene: NA; v_gene: TRBV27; CDR3aa: CASRSGQPNSPLHF; CDR3nt: TGTGCCAGCAGGTCGGGGCAGCCCAATTCACCCCTCCACTTT
j_gene: TRBJ2-7; abundance: few; d_gene: TRBD1; v_gene: TRBV6-5; CDR3aa: CASSRTGGSYEQYF; CDR3nt: TGTGCCAGCAGTAGGACAGGGGGCTCCTACGAGCAGTACTTC
j_gene: TRBJ2-1; abundance: NA; d_gene: NA; v_gene: TRBV30; CDR3aa: CAWSFTGEQFF; CDR3nt: TGTGCCTGGAGTTTTACGGGTGAGCAGTTCTTC
j_gene: TRBJ1-2; abundance: NA; d_gene: NA; v_gene: TRBV30; CDR3aa: CAWSVLSNYGYTF; CDR3nt: TGTGCCTGGAGTGTACTTTCTAACTATGGCTACACCTTC